This T cell receptor (beta chain) comes out of a study of regulatory T cells in long-lasting Graves disease. About the research overall: Prior antithyroid drug treatment in newly diagnosed Graves' patients lasted under 3 months.

This clonotype was recorded many times. Construction of the TCR beta libraries employed iRepertoire HTBI primers in conjunction with Arm-PCR of CDR3 regions. TCRdb processed the multiplex PCR reads anew with MiXCR; each CDR3 protein has one entry. This sample carries 400,000 to 500,000 distinct CDR3 sequences, about 16% of them seen once, and the ten largest clones take approximately 16%. Documented time point: newly diagnosed GD, antithyroid drugs for less than 3 months. From RNA extracted from PBMCs, the TCR library was made. These records were also assigned to another study, of T cells in Graves' hyperthyroidism and ophthalmopathy. This second study says: The study left out patients who had uncontrolled infection, other autoimmune disease, pregnancy or lactation. The TCR CDR3 first-round RT-PCR relied on the HTBI primer set.

This clonotype originated in a woman under 40 with Graves disease. The sequenced sample was peripheral blood mononuclear cells (PBMCs), obtained at new diagnosis, from a patient treated with antithyroid drugs.

As DNA, the CDR3 is TGCAGCGTTGAATCGGGGAGAGCGGGAGGGCCCAAAAACATTCAGTACTTC. This translates into CSVESGRAGGPKNIQYF. V and J are TRBV29-1 and TRBJ2-4; 10 bases are shared with TRBD2. Losses at the gene ends were 2 bases for V and 2 bases for J; bases not matched to a gene: 9. CDR3 size: 17 residues. CDR1 SQVTM and CDR2 ANQGSEA come from the germline V gene.